This TCR beta chain was documented in a study of T-cell reconstitution after alpha-beta-depleted transplantation in children. The ends were cut back, 3 bases at V and 8 bases at J, with 12 bases in the middle. The CDR3 runs 12 residues. Germline V gene lookup returns CDR1 SQVTM and CDR2 ANQGSEA. During its preparation, the TCRbeta library received unique molecular identifiers. TCRdb re-called the PCR reads with MiXCR, one entry per CDR3 protein. The sample holds hundreds of thousands of distinct CDR3 sequences, 13% seen once. The study's findings and limits: By about two months after transplant, alpha-beta T cells reportedly arose from several hundred graft clones that had expanded.

This clonotype has just a few counts. Its antigen is as yet unknown. V and J are TRBV29-1 and TRBJ2-3; D gene unclear. The source material was PBMCs, sampled before TCRalphabeta/CD19-depleted stem cell transplant. The TCR originated in a girl aged 2-10 years with congenital amegakaryocytic thrombocytopenia, due to receive a stem cell transplant. This CDR3 is CSVESMGGTQYF. The CDR3 DNA is TGCAGCGTTGAGTCAATGGGTGGTACGCAGTATTTT.